Listed below are T cell receptor beta chains from one sample, sequenced in a study of vaccination effects on CD4 cells after COVID-19. These receptors have no identified antigens. Produced via immunoSEQ multiplex PCR; TCRdb's table is partial and in-frame only. The table lists about 19,000 clones, about 73% of them singletons. The sequences come from CD4+ T cells from PBMCs cultured with HCoV-229E spike peptides, collected before COVID-19 vaccination. The receptors derive from a human donor who received a COVID-19 vaccine. Both conserved end residues are part of each CDR3. A D gene is named only where the DNA matches it firmly. Size values are once, few and many counts, or a class for expanded clones, and some rows have none.

TRBJ1-1 | - | 13 | TRBV6-5 | - | TGTGCCAGCATGAGGCAAATGAACACTGAAGCTTTCTTT | CASMRQMNTEAFF
TRBJ2-2 | large | 16 | TRBV7-8 | TRBD1 | TGTGCCAGCAGCGCCCGGGACAGGGGGTTGGCCGGGGAGCTGTTTTTT | CASSARDRGLAGELFF
TRBJ2-3 | - | 17 | TRBV4-1 | TRBD1 | TGCGCCAGCAGCCAAGCCGCCCGGACAGGGGGCGGCGATACGCAGTATTTT | CASSQAARTGGGDTQYF
TRBJ2-3 | - | 15 | TRBV29-1 | - | TGCAGCGTGGAAGACGTGGGGACCGGCACAGATACGCAGTATTTT | CSVEDVGTGTDTQYF
TRBJ2-7 | few | 15 | TRBV7-2 | - | TGTGCCAGCAGCTTAAATGTCGGGAGCTCCTACGAGCAGTACTTC | CASSLNVGSSYEQYF
TRBJ2-7 | - | 13 | TRBV7-9 | TRBD1 | TGTGCCAGCAGCTCGGGACAGGGTCTCGAGCAGTACTTC | CASSSGQGLEQYF
TRBJ2-2 | - | 16 | TRBV11-2 | TRBD2 | TGTGCCAGCAGCTTAGGCCCTAGCGGGAACACCGGGGAGCTGTTTTTT | CASSLGPSGNTGELFF
TRBJ1-6 | - | 11 | TRBV6-2/TRBV6-3 | - | TGTGCCAGCAGTCAGGGTTCACCCCTCCACTTT | CASSQGSPLHF
TRBJ2-1 | - | 16 | TRBV24-1 | TRBD1 | TGTGCCACCAGTGATAGTACAGGGGCTTCCTACAATGAGCAGTTCTTC | CATSDSTGASYNEQFF
TRBJ1-2 | - | 17 | TRBV5-4 | TRBD1 | TGTGCCAGCAGCTCCCCGGGACAGGGGGCCAGCCGGGTTGGCTACACCTTC | CASSSPGQGASRVGYTF
TRBJ1-4 | few | 14 | TRBV10-3 | - | TGTGCCATCAGTGAGGTCCAGGGTAGTGAAAAACTGTTTTTT | CAISEVQGSEKLFF
TRBJ2-1 | - | 18 | TRBV19 | - | TGTGCCACCCACCCCGGACAGGGAGCTAGCGGATTATACAATGAGCAGTTCTTC | CATHPGQGASGLYNEQFF
TRBJ2-1 | - | 11 | TRBV2 | - | TGTGCCAGCGGTCTCGGCTATGAGCAGTTCTTC | CASGLGYEQFF
TRBJ1-1 | - | 14 | TRBV6-5 | - | TGTGCCAGTACCGGCTCGGGCATGAACACTGAAGCTTTCTTT | CASTGSGMNTEAFF
TRBJ2-1 | - | 14 | TRBV5-1 | - | TGCGCCAGCAGCGCGGACAGACTCTACAATGAGCAGTTCTTC | CASSADRLYNEQFF
TRBJ2-7 | - | 16 | TRBV2 | - | TGTGCCAGCAGTGGCCGGCAACAGGGTTCTTTTGTCGAGCAGTACTTC | CASSGRQQGSFVEQYF
TRBJ2-1 | - | 15 | TRBV5-1 | - | TGCGCCAGCAGCTTGGTGTCCGAGACCTACAATGAGCAGTTCTTC | CASSLVSETYNEQFF
TRBJ2-7 | - | 15 | TRBV7-7 | TRBD1 | TGTGCCAGCAGCAAGGGACAGGATGTCTCCTACGAGCAGTACTTC | CASSKGQDVSYEQYF
TRBJ2-5 | - | 17 | TRBV1 | - | TGCACCAGCAGCCAAGAGGGACTAGCGGTGTACCAAGAGACCCAGTACTTC | CTSSQEGLAVYQETQYF
TRBJ2-1 | - | 17 | TRBV5-1 | TRBD2 | TGCGCCAGCAGCCTTGGCGGGGGGGCTGTCCCCCTCAATGAGCAGTTCTTC | CASSLGGGAVPLNEQFF
TRBJ2-3 | - | 14 | TRBV7-2 | - | TGTGCCAGCAGCTTAGGACTCCACACAGATACGCAGTATTTT | CASSLGLHTDTQYF
TRBJ1-6 | - | 15 | TRBV6-5 | TRBD1 | TGTGCCAGCACATTGACAGGGAATAGCGCTTCACCCCTCCACTTT | CASTLTGNSASPLHF
TRBJ1-2 | - | 14 | TRBV19 | - | TGTGCCAGTAGTATTCCTGGGGGAGGCTATGGCTACACCTTC | CASSIPGGGYGYTF
TRBJ1-5 | once | 14 | TRBV3-1/TRBV3-2 | - | TGTGCCAGCAGCCAAGATTTGAGCAATCAGCCCCAGCATTTT | CASSQDLSNQPQHF
TRBJ1-4 | - | 15 | TRBV19 | TRBD1 | TGTGCCAGTAGCCCCGGGACAGGGGGATACGAAAAACTGTTTTTT | CASSPGTGGYEKLFF
TRBJ2-2 | - | 12 | TRBV27 | - | TGTGCCAGCAGTTGGTACACCGGGGAGCTGTTTTTT | CASSWYTGELFF
TRBJ1-6 | - | 16 | TRBV5-6 | - | TGTGCCAGCAGCTTGTGGGGGAGCTCCTATAATTCACCCCTCCACTTT | CASSLWGSSYNSPLHF
TRBJ2-7 | - | 15 | TRBV18 | TRBD1 | TGTGCCAGCTCACCACGACAGGGTCGGTCCCACGAGCAGTACTTC | CASSPRQGRSHEQYF
TRBJ2-1 | - | 14 | TRBV9 | - | TGTGCCAGCAGCGTATCGGGAGCGAGCGATGAGCAGTTCTTC | CASSVSGASDEQFF
TRBJ1-6 | - | 14 | TRBV6-1 | - | TGTGCCAGCAGTGAGTTACAATATAATTCACCCCTCCACTTT | CASSELQYNSPLHF
TRBJ1-1 | - | 14 | TRBV9 | - | TGTGCCAGCAGCGTAGCCCAGTTCTCTAATGAAGCTTTCTTT | CASSVAQFSNEAFF
TRBJ2-7 | - | 13 | TRBV2 | - | TGTGCCAGCAGTGACGTTGGGAGTCCCGAGCAGTACTTC | CASSDVGSPEQYF
TRBJ1-4 | - | 17 | TRBV7-2 | - | TGTGCCAGCAGCTTAGTACGGGGGCGGGGAACTAATGAAAAACTGTTTTTT | CASSLVRGRGTNEKLFF
TRBJ2-5 | - | 16 | TRBV24-1 | - | TGTGCCACCAGTGACCCACTGACATCCAGGGAGGAGACCCAGTACTTC | CATSDPLTSREETQYF
TRBJ1-2 | - | 14 | TRBV5-8 | - | TGTGCCAGCAGCCTGGCTGGGGGCCCCTATGGCTACACCTTC | CASSLAGGPYGYTF
TRBJ1-5 | few | 14 | TRBV2 | - | TGTGCCAGCAGAACCGGGACCGGGAGCCAGCCCCAGCATTTT | CASRTGTGSQPQHF
TRBJ1-1 | - | 15 | TRBV27 | - | TGTGCCAGCAGTTTATCTTACAGTTTTGGCACTGAAGCTTTCTTT | CASSLSYSFGTEAFF
TRBJ1-4 | - | 19 | TRBV10-1 | TRBD1 | TGCGCCAGCAGTTTCCAGGGACAGGGGGCATTTCCCGCTCCGGAAAAACTGTTTTTT | CASSFQGQGAFPAPEKLFF
TRBJ2-3 | once | 11 | TRBV6-5 | - | TGTGCCAGCAGTTTAAGCGATACGCAGTATTTT | CASSLSDTQYF
TRBJ2-3 | medium-sized | 20 | TRBV24-1 | - | TGTGCCACCAGTGATTCCGGCGGACACGGGTATGGAGTCCGCACAGATACGCAGTATTTT | CATSDSGGHGYGVRTDTQYF
TRBJ2-6 | - | 20 | TRBV18 | TRBD1 | TGTGCCAGCTCGTATTACTCCGGGACAGGGGGCGTCTCTGGGGCCAACGTCCTGACTTTC | CASSYYSGTGGVSGANVLTF
TRBJ1-2 | - | 16 | TRBV5-1 | - | TGCGCCAGCAGCTCGAGATTGGGAGAAGCCTACTATGGCTACACCTTC | CASSSRLGEAYYGYTF
TRBJ1-6 | - | 16 | TRBV6-5 | TRBD1 | TGTGCCAGCAGTTACGGACAGGAAACTTATAATTCACCCCTCCACTTT | CASSYGQETYNSPLHF
TRBJ2-7 | - | 15 | TRBV7-9 | - | TGTGCCAGCAGCGCGCCGGAGGGTTGGCGGGACGAGCAGTACTTC | CASSAPEGWRDEQYF
TRBJ1-2 | - | 15 | TRBV5-1 | - | TGCGCCAGCAGCTTGGAACCGGCGAGAAACTATGGCTACACCTTC | CASSLEPARNYGYTF
TRBJ1-3 | - | 17 | TRBV5-1 | - | TGCGCCAGCAGCTTACGCGCCGGGGAACTCTCTGGAAACACCATATATTTT | CASSLRAGELSGNTIYF
TRBJ1-5 | - | 15 | TRBV5-8 | TRBD1 | TGTGCCAGCAGCCCGTGGACAGGAGGCAATCAGCCCCAGCATTTT | CASSPWTGGNQPQHF
TRBJ2-5 | - | 13 | TRBV18 | - | TGTGCCAGCTCACCTAACCCCGGAGAGACCCAGTACTTC | CASSPNPGETQYF
TRBJ1-1 | - | 13 | TRBV30 | - | TGTGCCTGGATCGGGTGGACGGACACTGAAGCTTTCTTT | CAWIGWTDTEAFF
TRBJ1-5 | - | 12 | TRBV10-3 | - | TGTGCCATCAGTGGGACAGACCAGCCCCAGCATTTT | CAISGTDQPQHF
TRBJ2-2 | - | 13 | TRBV11-2 | - | TGTGCCAGCAGCTTAGTTTCCGCCGGGGAGCTGTTTTTT | CASSLVSAGELFF
TRBJ1-2 | - | 14 | TRBV7-2 | - | TGTGCCAGCAGCAAAATAGCAGGGGTTCCTGGCTACACCTTC | CASSKIAGVPGYTF
TRBJ2-5 | once | 14 | TRBV4-1 | - | TGCGCCAGCAGCCAAGGCTGGAGGGAAGAGACCCAGTACTTC | CASSQGWREETQYF
TRBJ1-2 | - | 12 | TRBV25-1 | - | TGTGCCAGCAGTCGAGGGTCGTATGGCTACACCTTC | CASSRGSYGYTF
TRBJ2-5 | - | 17 | TRBV24-1 | TRBD2 | TGTGCCACCAGTGAGGGTACTAGCGGGGGAGACGAAGAGACCCAGTACTTC | CATSEGTSGGDEETQYF
TRBJ1-1 | - | 14 | TRBV27 | TRBD1 | TGTGCCAGCGGTAAGGGACAGGGGAACACTGAAGCTTTCTTT | CASGKGQGNTEAFF
TRBJ1-1 | - | 13 | TRBV5-1 | - | TGCGCCAGCAGCACGACCGAGAACACTGAAGCTTTCTTT | CASSTTENTEAFF
TRBJ1-5 | medium-sized | 16 | TRBV27 | - | TGTGCCAGCAGGTCCGACAGTGAAGGTTTTCGTCAGCCCCAGCATTTT | CASRSDSEGFRQPQHF
TRBJ1-2 | - | 15 | TRBV19 | TRBD1 | TGTGCCAGTAGTCTTTCCCGGGGACAGGGCTTTGGCTACACCTTC | CASSLSRGQGFGYTF